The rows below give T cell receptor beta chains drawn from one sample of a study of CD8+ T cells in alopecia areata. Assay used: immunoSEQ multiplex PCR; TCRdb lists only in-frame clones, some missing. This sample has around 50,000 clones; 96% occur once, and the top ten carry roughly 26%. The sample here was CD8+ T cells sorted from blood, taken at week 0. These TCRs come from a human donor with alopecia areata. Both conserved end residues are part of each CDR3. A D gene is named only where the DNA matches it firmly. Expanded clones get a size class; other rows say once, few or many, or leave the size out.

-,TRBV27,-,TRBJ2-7,TGTGCCAGCAGTTTCGTCCCCACCAAAGGGGAGTACTTC,CASSFVPTKGEYF
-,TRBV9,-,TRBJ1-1,TGTGCCAGCAGCCCAGGGACTGAAGCCTTCTTT,CASSPGTEAFF
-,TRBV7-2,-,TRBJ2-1,TGTGCCAGCAGCTTACGAGGGGGGCCCTACAATGAGCAGTTCTTC,CASSLRGGPYNEQFF
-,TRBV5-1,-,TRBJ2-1,TGCGCCAGCAGCTTGGGAGAGAGCTCCTACAATGAGCAGTTCTTC,CASSLGESSYNEQFF
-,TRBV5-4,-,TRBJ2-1,TGTGCCAGCAGCTTGTTGGCGGACTCCTACAATGAGCAGTTCTTC,CASSLLADSYNEQFF
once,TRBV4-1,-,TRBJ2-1,TGCGCCAGCACCCGGGCAGTCGGGGATGAGCAGTTCTTC,CASTRAVGDEQFF
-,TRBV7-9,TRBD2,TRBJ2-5,TGTGCCAGTGGGGTCAGCGGGGGCCAAGAGACCCAGTACTTC,CASGVSGGQETQYF
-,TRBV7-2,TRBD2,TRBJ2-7,TGTGCCAGCAGCATGGGACTAGCGGGGGGGATGCGCGAGCAGTACTTC,CASSMGLAGGMREQYF
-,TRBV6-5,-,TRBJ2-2,TGTGCCAGCAGTTACTCGACCCTGGGGGCCGGGGAGCTGTTTTTT,CASSYSTLGAGELFF
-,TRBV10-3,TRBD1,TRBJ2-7,TGTGCCATCAGAGGGGGACAGGGGGTCTACGAGCAGTACTTC,CAIRGGQGVYEQYF
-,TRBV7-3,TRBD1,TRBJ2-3,TGTGCCAGCAGCCTCGGACAGGGGACCACAGATACGCAGTATTTT,CASSLGQGTTDTQYF
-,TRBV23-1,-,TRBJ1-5,TGCGCCAGCAGTCACAGGAGTAGGGATAGCAATCAGCCCCAGCATTTT,CASSHRSRDSNQPQHF
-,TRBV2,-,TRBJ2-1,TGTGCCAGCAGTTATCGGACGGCCATCTACAATGAGCAGTTCTTC,CASSYRTAIYNEQFF
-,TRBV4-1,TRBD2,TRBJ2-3,TGCGCCAGCAGCCAAGAGACTAGCGGGGGGTGGGATACGCAGTATTTT,CASSQETSGGWDTQYF
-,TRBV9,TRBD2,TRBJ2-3,TGTGCCAGCAGTGGGACTACCTCCACAGATACGCAGTATTTT,CASSGTTSTDTQYF
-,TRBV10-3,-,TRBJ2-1,TGTGCCATCAGTGAGTCCCCCAGGAATGAGCAGTTCTTC,CAISESPRNEQFF
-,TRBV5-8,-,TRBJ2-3,TGTGCCAGCGAGGCAAGGACTATTGACACAGATACGCAGTATTTT,CASEARTIDTDTQYF
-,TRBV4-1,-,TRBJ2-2,TGCGCCAGCAGCCACCCGGTACGGACTACGGACACCGGGGAGCTGTTTTTT,CASSHPVRTTDTGELFF
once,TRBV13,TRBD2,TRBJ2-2,TGTGCCAGCAGCCTCGGGACTAGCGTTACCGGGGAGCTGTTTTTT,CASSLGTSVTGELFF
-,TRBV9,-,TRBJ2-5,TGTGCCAGCAGCGACGGGACAAACCAAGAGACCCAGTACTTC,CASSDGTNQETQYF
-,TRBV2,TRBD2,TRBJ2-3,TGTGCCAGCAGTGAAGCTACTAGCGGGGGGAGGGATACGCAGTATTTT,CASSEATSGGRDTQYF
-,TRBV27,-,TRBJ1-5,TGTGCCAGCAGTTCGGTGGGGTTTAATCAGCCCCAGCATTTT,CASSSVGFNQPQHF
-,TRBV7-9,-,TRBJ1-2,TGTGCCAGCAGCCTAGGCGACGGGCGGTACACCTTC,CASSLGDGRYTF